Sequencing of this T cell receptor beta chain was carried out in a study of OX40 agonist ivuxolimab in advanced cancers. Study results and limitations: With doses of 0.1-3.0 mg/kg, partial responders showed among the lowest clonal expansion. At 0.1 to 3.0 mg/kg and by week 6, clonal expansion occurred in CD4+ and CD8+ blood T cells.

Concerning this clone itself: What it recognizes is unknown.

Germline CDR1 SEHNR, CDR2 FQNEAQ (reference sequence). Trimming took 1 base from V and 9 from J, leaving 11 bases between them. This CDR3 has 13 amino acids. Some clones are missing from TCRdb's copy, which holds only in-frame ones; the method was immunoSEQ multiplex PCR. This sample carries about 36,000 clones, about 81% of them seen once, and the ten largest clones take about a fifth. The sample in question was CD4+ or CD8+ T cells sorted from blood, obtained in a trial of the OX40 agonist ivuxolimab. V gene TRBV7-9 combines with J gene TRBJ2-3; D tentatively reads TRBD1 or TRBD2 (5 bases each). The sequence derives from an adult with an advanced solid tumor such as melanoma, head and neck, liver or kidney cancer. The CDR3, as DNA: TGTGCCAGCAGCTTAGTTTTGGGGGAGACGCAGTATTTT. Its translation: CASSLVLGETQYF.